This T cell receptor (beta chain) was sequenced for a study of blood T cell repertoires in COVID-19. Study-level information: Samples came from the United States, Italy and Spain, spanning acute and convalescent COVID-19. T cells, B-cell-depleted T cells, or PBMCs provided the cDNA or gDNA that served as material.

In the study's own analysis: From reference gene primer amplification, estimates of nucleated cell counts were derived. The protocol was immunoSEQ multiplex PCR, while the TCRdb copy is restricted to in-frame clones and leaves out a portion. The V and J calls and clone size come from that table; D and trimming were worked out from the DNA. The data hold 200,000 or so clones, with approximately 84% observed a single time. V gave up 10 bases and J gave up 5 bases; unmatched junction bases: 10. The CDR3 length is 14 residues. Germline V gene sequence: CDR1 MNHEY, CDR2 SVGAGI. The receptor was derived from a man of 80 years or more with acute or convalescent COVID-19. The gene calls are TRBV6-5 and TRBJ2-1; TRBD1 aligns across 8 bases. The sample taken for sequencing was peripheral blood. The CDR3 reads CATRQGWWNNEQFF. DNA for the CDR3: TGTGCCACCCGACAGGGGTGGTGGAACAATGAGCAGTTCTTC.